Listed here are 14 T cell receptor beta chains from one sample, sequenced in a study of cytomegalovirus exposure and HLA in healthy donors. Primers for the PCR totalled 60 Vbeta and 13 Jbeta. Generated by immunoSEQ multiplex PCR, the TCRdb table keeps only in-frame clones and is missing some. Here the sample spans 150,000 to 200,000 clones, under 70% being singletons. The specimen sequenced was PBMCs. These receptors all come from a young man in good health and CMV-seropositive.

This chain uses TRBV28 with TRBJ2-5; D may be TRBD2 (5 bases). Judging by the DNA end, TRBJ2-7 fits better; the J call may be wrong. The CDR3 is 16 residues long. CDR1 is MDHEN and CDR2 is SYDVKM in the germline V gene. The CDR3 spells CAITPGGSSSSYEQYF. The CDR3 nucleotides read TGTGCCATAACCCCAGGAGGCAGCTCGAGCTCCTACGAGCAGTACTTC.

This clone showed up many times. In nucleotides, the CDR3 is TGCGCCAGCAGCCAAGAAGGAGCGGGACTCTACAATGAGCAGTTCTTC. This encodes CASSQEGAGLYNEQFF. The rearrangement links TRBV4-1 to TRBJ2-1; 7 bases align to TRBD2. V shed 0 bases and J 3 bases; nucleotides not matched to a gene: 5. The CDR3 loop spans 16 amino acids. Per the germline V gene, CDR1 is MGHRA and CDR2 is YSYEKL.

This chain uses TRBV6-5 with TRBJ1-1; unclear D gene. The length of the CDR3 is 13 residues. V lost 4 bases to trimming and J lost 6 bases, with 12 bases between them. The germline CDR1 and CDR2 sequences are MNHEY and SVGAGI. CDR3 protein: CASSSLRFAEAFF. CDR3 DNA sequence: TGTGCCAGCAGTTCCCTGAGGTTCGCTGAAGCTTTCTTT.

The V call is TRBV11-2, the J call TRBJ1-4; 9 positions match TRBD1. Trimming cost V 7 bases and J 8 bases; bases outside gene matches: 8. In germline, CDR1 is SGHAT, CDR2 FQNNGV. CDR3 length: 14 amino acids. The CDR3 sequence: CASNEGQGEEKLFF. The CDR3 bases are TGTGCCAGCAACGAGGGACAGGGCGAAGAAAAACTGTTTTTT. Full variable domain (remainder filled in from reference TRBV11-2 and TRBJ1-4): EAGVAQSPRYKIIEKRQSVAFWCNPISGHATLYWYQQILGQGPKLLIQFQNNGVVDDSQLPKDRFSAERLKGVDSTLKIQPAKLEDSAVYLCASNEGQGEEKLFFGSGTQLSVL.

This clone was seen only a few times. Other nucleotide sequences in the sample specify the same CDR3. The chain employs TRBV18 and TRBJ2-1; 7 bases are a match to TRBD2. The CDR3 loop spans 15 amino acids. Losses at the gene ends were 3 bases for V and 3 bases for J; bases not matched to a gene: 5. Germline V CDR1 and CDR2: KGHSH, LQKENI. The CDR3 coding sequence is TGTGCCAGCTCACCGAGGGGAGGGAGCTACAATGAGCAGTTCTTC. It specifies CASSPRGGSYNEQFF.

A few counts support this clone. The chain combines TRBV5-6 with TRBJ2-6, with 7 bases matching TRBD1. CDR1 and CDR2 (germline): SGHDT, YYEEEE. V trimming: 4 bases; J trimming: 4 bases; junction bases outside the gene matches: 5. This CDR3 has 15 residues. CDR3 coding DNA: TGTGCCAGCAGCGACAGGGTTTCAGGGGCCAACGTCCTGACTTTC. Its translation is CASSDRVSGANVLTF.

The J gene is TRBJ1-1, the V gene TRBV5-5, with 7 bases lining up with TRBD1. The CDR3 totals 15 residues. V lost 0 bases, J lost 4 bases, and 6 bases stayed unmatched. In germline, CDR1 is SGHKS, CDR2 YYEKEE (reference sequence). The CDR3 region has the DNA TGTGCCAGCAGCTTGGCTGTAGGACAGGTCACTGAAGCTTTCTTT. Amino acids: CASSLAVGQVTEAFF.

This clone was observed a few times. One junction end does not reproduce the germline sequence, and a read error may be involved. The chain recombines TRBV30 with TRBJ1-1, with TRBD1 identical over 9 bases. CDR1 and CDR2 from the germline V gene are GTSNPN and SVGIG (reference sequence). This CDR3 is 16 amino acids long. The CDR3 nucleotides read TGTGCCTGGAGCAACCCGGGACAGGGTGTGAAGACTGAAGCTTTCTTT. Amino acid sequence: CAWSNPGQGVKTEAFF.

CDR3: CASSEGWREVTGELFF. The CDR3 DNA reads TGTGCCAGCAGTGAGGGTTGGCGGGAGGTCACCGGGGAGCTGTTTTTT. The chain employs TRBV6-1 and TRBJ2-2, with 8 positions matching TRBD2. This CDR3 contains 16 residues. The V segment lost 3 bases and the J segment 4 bases; nucleotides outside the gene matches: 7. The V gene's germline CDR1 is MNHNS and CDR2 SASEGT.

V and J are TRBV19 and TRBJ1-4; D might be TRBD1 (5 bases). The CDR3 is 16 amino acids. Trimming took off 10 bases at V and 2 bases at J, with 20 bases between the two ends. Germline CDR1 reads LNHDA; CDR2 reads SQIVND (reference sequence). CDR3 sequence reads: CATGQGGGSTNEKLFF. CDR3 bases: TGTGCCACAGGTCAGGGAGGTGGTTCGACTAATGAAAAACTGTTTTTT.

V and J are TRBV30 and TRBJ2-4, with 8 bases identical to TRBD1. The CDR3 totals 12 residues. The junction had 0 bases not matched to a gene; V was cut back by 1 base and J by 7 bases. CDR1 GTSNPN and CDR2 SVGIG come from the germline V gene (reference sequence). In DNA, the CDR3 is TGTGCCTGGAGTGGACAGGGGAACATTCAGTACTTC. This translates into CAWSGQGNIQYF.

The V call is TRBV5-1, the J call TRBJ1-4; D gene uncertain. The length of the CDR3 is 15 residues. The V gene's germline CDR1 is SGHRS and CDR2 YFSETQ. Between the trimmed V and J ends, which lost 1 base and 7 bases, there was a span of 14 bases. The CDR3, as DNA: TGCGCCAGCAGCTTGTTATCGCGCAGAGGTGAAAAACTGTTTTTT. Its protein product is CASSLLSRRGEKLFF.

The chain uses TRBV6-6 and TRBJ1-1, with 7 positions matching TRBD1. The CDR3 is made up of 13 amino acids. The germline V gene has CDR1 MNHNY and CDR2 SVGAGI (reference sequence). V trimming: 1 base; J trimming: 7 bases; junction bases outside the gene matches: 3. CDR3 in amino acids: CASSYLGQDEAFF. CDR3 DNA: TGTGCCAGCAGTTACTTAGGACAGGATGAAGCTTTCTTT.

The CDR3 coding sequence is TGTGCCAGCAGTCCCACCGATGAGACAGAAAACACTGAAGCTTTCTTT. Its translation is CASSPTDETENTEAFF. The chain employs TRBV28 and TRBJ1-1, with D maybe TRBD1 (5 bases). The germline V gene has CDR1 MDHEN and CDR2 SYDVKM. The V end was cut by 5 bases, the J end by 2 bases, with 18 bases between. This CDR3 region has 16 residues.